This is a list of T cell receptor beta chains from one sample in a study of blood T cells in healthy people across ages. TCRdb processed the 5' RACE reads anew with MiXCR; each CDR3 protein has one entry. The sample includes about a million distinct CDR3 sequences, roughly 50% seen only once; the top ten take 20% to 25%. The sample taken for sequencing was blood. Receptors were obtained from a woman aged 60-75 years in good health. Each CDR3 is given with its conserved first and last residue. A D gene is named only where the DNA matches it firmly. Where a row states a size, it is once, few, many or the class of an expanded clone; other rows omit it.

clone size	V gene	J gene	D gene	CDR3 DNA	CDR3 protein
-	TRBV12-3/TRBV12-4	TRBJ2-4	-	TGTGCCAGCAGATCAGAACTAGCCAAAAACATTCAGTACTTC	CASRSELAKNIQYF
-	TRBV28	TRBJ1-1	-	TGTGCCAGCAGTACAATGTTACAGGCGAACACTGAAGCTTTCTTT	CASSTMLQANTEAFF
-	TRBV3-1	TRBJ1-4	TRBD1	TGTGCCAGCAGCCCGAACAGGGGCGGGGGTAATGAAAAACTGTTTTTT	CASSPNRGGGNEKLFF
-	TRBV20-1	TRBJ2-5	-	TGCAGTGCGCAGGGACCCCAGGAGACCCAGTACTTC	CSAQGPQETQYF
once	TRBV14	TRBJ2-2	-	TGTGCCAGCAGCCCTCGGCTTACCGCCGGGGAGCTGTTTTTT	CASSPRLTAGELFF
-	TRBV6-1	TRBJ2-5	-	TGTGCCAGCAGTGAAGTTAGAGCCGAGACCCAGTACTTC	CASSEVRAETQYF
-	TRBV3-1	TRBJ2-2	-	TGTGCCAGCAGACCCGAGAGGTACACCGGGGAGCTGTTTTTT	CASRPERYTGELFF
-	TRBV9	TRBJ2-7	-	TGTGCCAGCAGCCCCCTTGGGGTCCTAACCTACGAGCAGTACTTC	CASSPLGVLTYEQYF
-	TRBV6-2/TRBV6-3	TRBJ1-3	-	TGTGCCAGCAGTTACCGGCCCGGCTCTGGAAACACCATATATTTT	CASSYRPGSGNTIYF
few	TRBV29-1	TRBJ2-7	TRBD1	TGCAGCGTGGGGGACAGGGGCGTCTACGAGCAGTACTTC	CSVGDRGVYEQYF
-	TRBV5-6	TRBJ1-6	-	TGTGCCAGCAGCCCCAGGGGTAGTAGAAATTCACCCCTCCACTTT	CASSPRGSRNSPLHF
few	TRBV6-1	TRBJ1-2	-	TGTGCCAGCAGTGAACGGGGAACCTATGGCTACACCTTC	CASSERGTYGYTF
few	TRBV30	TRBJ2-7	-	TGTGCCTGGACTCCAAACCCAGGGGAGGGTGCCTACGAGCAGTACTTC	CAWTPNPGEGAYEQYF
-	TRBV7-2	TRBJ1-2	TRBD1	TGTGCCAGCAACTTAGGACAGGGGGCGCGGGGCTACACCTTC	CASNLGQGARGYTF
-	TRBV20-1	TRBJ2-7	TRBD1	TGCAGTGCTCCGGGACAGGGACTTTCCTACGAGCAGTACTTC	CSAPGQGLSYEQYF
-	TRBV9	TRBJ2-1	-	TGTGCCAGCAGCGTAAGGCTCAACAATGAGCAGTTCTTC	CASSVRLNNEQFF
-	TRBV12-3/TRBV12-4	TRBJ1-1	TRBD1	TGTGCCAGCAGTTTGCCACAGGGGATCAGGACTGAAGCTTTCTTT	CASSLPQGIRTEAFF
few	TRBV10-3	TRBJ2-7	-	TGTGCCATCAGTGAGCTAGCAGAAGCCAACGAGCAGTACTTC	CAISELAEANEQYF
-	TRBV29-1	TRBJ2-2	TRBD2	TGCAGCGTTGAAGATCCAGCGGGAGGGCCCACCGGGGAGCTGTTTTTT	CSVEDPAGGPTGELFF
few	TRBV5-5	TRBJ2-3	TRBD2	TGTGCCAGCAGCGGAAGGACTAGCGGGTCGGGAGATACGCAGTATTTT	CASSGRTSGSGDTQYF
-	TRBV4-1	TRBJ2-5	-	TGCGCCAGCAGCCAAGGTTCGTTAGTATACGGGTCGAAAGAGACCCAGTACTTC	CASSQGSLVYGSKETQYF
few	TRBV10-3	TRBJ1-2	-	TGTGCCATCAGTGAGTCTCAAGTCGGGGGTAACAGCTATGGCTACACCTTC	CAISESQVGGNSYGYTF
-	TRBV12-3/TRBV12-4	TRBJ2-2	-	TGTGCCAGCAGTCTACAGGGTATGGGGGAGCTGTTTTTT	CASSLQGMGELFF
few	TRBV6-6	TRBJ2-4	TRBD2	TGTGCCAGCAGTCGGAATCGGGGGGGAGTGTACTTC	CASSRNRGGVYF
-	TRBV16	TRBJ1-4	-	TGTGCCAGCAGCCAATGGTCGGGAACTAATGAAAAACTGTTTTTT	CASSQWSGTNEKLFF
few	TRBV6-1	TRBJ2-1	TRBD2	TGTGCCTCTAGCGGAAGGGCCTACAATGAGCAGTTCTTC	CASSGRAYNEQFF
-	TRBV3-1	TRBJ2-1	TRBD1	TGTGCCAGCAGCCAAACAGGGGGCGCGGGGTGGCAGTTCTTC	CASSQTGGAGWQFF
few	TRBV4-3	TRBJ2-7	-	TGCGCCAGCAGCCAAGTTGGGCTCGAGGGGTTTTCGTCCGAGCAGTACTTC	CASSQVGLEGFSSEQYF
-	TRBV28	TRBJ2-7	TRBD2	TGTGCCAGCAGTTACGGCGGGAGAGGTTACGAGCAGTACTTC	CASSYGGRGYEQYF
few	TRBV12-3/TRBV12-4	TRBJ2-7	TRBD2	TGTGCCAGCAGCCGCGGGGGGGCCGAGCAGTACTTC	CASSRGGAEQYF
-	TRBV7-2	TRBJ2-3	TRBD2	TGTGCCAGCAGCTCTGTAGCGGGAAGTAGCACAGATACGCAGTATTTT	CASSSVAGSSTDTQYF
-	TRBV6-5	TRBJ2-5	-	TGTGCCAGCAGTTACGATACAGGAGCATTGGAGACCCAGTACTTC	CASSYDTGALETQYF
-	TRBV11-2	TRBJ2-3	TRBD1	TGTGCCAGCAGCCATCGACAGGGGCCCACAGATACGCAGTATTTT	CASSHRQGPTDTQYF
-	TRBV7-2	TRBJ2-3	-	TGTGCCAGCAGCTCCTTGACTGTCGAGATTACGCAGTATTTT	CASSSLTVEITQYF
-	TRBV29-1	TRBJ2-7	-	TGCAGCGTTGTTGAGCAGTCCTACGAGCAGTACTTC	CSVVEQSYEQYF
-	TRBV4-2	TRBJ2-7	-	TGTGCCAGCAGCCAAGACGAAGGAAAGGAGGCCCAGTACTTC	CASSQDEGKEAQYF
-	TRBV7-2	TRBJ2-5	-	TGTGCCAGCAGGTTACACGGCGGCAACCAAGAGGCCCAGTACTTC	CASRLHGGNQEAQYF